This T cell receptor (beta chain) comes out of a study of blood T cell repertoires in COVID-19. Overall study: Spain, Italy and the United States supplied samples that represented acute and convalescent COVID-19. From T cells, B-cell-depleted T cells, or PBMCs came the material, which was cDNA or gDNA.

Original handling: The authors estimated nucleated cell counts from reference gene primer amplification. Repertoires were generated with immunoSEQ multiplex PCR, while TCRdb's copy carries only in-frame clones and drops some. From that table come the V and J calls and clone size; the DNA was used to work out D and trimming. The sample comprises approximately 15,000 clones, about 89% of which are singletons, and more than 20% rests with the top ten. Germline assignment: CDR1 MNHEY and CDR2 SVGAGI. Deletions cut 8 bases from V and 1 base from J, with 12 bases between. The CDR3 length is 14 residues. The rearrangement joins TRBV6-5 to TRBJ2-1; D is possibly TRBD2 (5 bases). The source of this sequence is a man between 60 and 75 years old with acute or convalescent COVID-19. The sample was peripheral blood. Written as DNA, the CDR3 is TGTGCCAGCGGAGGCGCGTTTTCCTACAATGAGCAGTTCTTC. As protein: CASGGAFSYNEQFF.